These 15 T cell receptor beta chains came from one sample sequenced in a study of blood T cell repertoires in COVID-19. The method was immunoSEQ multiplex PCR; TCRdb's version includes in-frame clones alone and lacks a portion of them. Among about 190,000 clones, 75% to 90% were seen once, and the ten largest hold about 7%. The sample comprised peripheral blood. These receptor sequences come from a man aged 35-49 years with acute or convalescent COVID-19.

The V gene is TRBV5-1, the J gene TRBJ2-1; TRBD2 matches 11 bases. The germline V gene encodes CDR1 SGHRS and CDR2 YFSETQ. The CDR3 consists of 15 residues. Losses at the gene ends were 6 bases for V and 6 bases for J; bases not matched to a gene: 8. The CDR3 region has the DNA TGCGCCAGCACCCCCGGACTAGCGGGTGGCAATGAGCAGTTCTTC. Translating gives CASTPGLAGGNEQFF. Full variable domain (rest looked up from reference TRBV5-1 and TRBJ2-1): KAGVTQTPRYLIKTRGQQVTLSCSPISGHRSVSWYQQTPGQGLQFLFEYFSETQRNKGNFPGRFSGRQFSNSRSEMNVSTLELGDSALYLCASTPGLAGGNEQFFGPGTRLTVL.

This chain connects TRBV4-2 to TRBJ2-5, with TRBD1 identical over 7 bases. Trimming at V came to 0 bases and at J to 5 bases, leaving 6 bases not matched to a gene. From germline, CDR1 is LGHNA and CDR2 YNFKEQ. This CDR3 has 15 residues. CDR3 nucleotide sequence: TGTGCCAGCAGCCAAGACCGACAGGGTATCGAGACCCAGTACTTC. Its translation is CASSQDRQGIETQYF.

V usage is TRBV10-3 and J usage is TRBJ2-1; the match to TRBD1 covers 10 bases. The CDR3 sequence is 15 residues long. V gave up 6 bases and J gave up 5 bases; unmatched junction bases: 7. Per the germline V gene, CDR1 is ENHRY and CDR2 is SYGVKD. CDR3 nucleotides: TGTGCCATCAGCAAGACAGGGGGCACAAACAATGAGCAGTTCTTC. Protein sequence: CAISKTGGTNNEQFF.

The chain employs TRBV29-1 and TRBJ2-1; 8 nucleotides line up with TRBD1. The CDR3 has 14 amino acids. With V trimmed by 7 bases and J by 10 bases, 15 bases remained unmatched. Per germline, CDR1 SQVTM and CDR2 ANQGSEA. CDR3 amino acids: CSGAPLARGQEQFF. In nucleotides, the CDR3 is TGCAGCGGCGCCCCCCTTGCCAGGGGGCAGGAGCAGTTCTTC.

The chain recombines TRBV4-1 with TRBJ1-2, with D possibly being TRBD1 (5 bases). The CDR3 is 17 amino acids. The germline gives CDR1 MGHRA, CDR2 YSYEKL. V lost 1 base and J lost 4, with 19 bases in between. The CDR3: CASSQGSAREGGYGYTF. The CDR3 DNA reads TGCGCCAGCAGCCAAGGGTCCGCCAGGGAGGGTGGCTATGGCTACACCTTC.

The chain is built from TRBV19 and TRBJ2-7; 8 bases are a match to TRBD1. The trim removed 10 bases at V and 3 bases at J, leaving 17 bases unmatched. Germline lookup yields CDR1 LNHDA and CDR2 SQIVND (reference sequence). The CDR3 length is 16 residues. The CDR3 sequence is CATQIRQGMGGYEQYF. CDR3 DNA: TGTGCCACACAAATAAGACAGGGGATGGGAGGCTACGAGCAGTACTTC.

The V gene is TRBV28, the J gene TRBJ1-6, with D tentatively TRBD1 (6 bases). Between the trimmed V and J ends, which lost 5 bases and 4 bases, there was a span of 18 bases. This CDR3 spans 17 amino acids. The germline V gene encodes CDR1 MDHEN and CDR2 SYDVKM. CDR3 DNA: TGTGCCAGCAGTGTACGGACAGTAGCGATTTATAATTCACCCCTCCACTTT. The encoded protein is CASSVRTVAIYNSPLHF.

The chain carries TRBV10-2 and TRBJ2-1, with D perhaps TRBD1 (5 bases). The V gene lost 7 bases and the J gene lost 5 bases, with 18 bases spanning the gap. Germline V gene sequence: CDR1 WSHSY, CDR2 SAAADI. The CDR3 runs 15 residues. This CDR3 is CASNERGSTHNEQFF. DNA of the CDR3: TGCGCCAGCAACGAAAGGGGATCTACGCACAATGAGCAGTTCTTC.

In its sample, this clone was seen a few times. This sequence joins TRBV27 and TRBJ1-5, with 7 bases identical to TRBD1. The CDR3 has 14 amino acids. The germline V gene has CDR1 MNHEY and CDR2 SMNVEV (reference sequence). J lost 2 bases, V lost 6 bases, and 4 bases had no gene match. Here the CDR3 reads CASRDGQGNQPQHF. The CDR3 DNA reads TGTGCCAGCAGGGACGGACAGGGCAATCAGCCCCAGCATTTT.

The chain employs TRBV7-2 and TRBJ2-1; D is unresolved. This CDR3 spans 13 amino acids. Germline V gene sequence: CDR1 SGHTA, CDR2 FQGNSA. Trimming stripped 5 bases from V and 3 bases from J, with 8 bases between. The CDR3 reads CASSPLNYNEQFF. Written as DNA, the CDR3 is TGTGCCAGCAGCCCCCTAAACTACAATGAGCAGTTCTTC.

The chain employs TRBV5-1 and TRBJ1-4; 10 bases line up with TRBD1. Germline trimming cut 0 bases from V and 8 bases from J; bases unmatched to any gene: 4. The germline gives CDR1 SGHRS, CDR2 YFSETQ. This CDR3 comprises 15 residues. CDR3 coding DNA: TGCGCCAGCAGCTTGGCCGGGACAGGGGTGGAAAAACTGTTTTTT. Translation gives CASSLAGTGVEKLFF. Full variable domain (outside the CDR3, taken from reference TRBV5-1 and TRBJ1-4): KAGVTQTPRYLIKTRGQQVTLSCSPISGHRSVSWYQQTPGQGLQFLFEYFSETQRNKGNFPGRFSGRQFSNSRSEMNVSTLELGDSALYLCASSLAGTGVEKLFFGSGTQLSVL.

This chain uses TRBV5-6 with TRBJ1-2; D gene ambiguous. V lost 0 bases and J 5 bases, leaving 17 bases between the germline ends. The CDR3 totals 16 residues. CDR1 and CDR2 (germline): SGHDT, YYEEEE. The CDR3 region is CASSLGRGSTSYGYTF. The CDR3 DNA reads TGTGCCAGCAGCTTGGGGCGAGGATCTACAAGTTATGGCTACACCTTC.

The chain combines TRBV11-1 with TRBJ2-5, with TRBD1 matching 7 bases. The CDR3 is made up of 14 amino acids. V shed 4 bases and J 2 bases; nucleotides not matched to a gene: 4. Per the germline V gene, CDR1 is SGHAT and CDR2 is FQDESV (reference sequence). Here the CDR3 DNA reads TGTGCCAGCAGCTCGACAGGGCTACAAGAGACCCAGTACTTC. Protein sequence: CASSSTGLQETQYF.

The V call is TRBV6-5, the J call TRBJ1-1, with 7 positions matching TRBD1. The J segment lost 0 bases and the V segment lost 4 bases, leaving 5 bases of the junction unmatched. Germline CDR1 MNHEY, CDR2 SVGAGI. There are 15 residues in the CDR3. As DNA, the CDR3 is TGTGCCAGCAGTTCCCCGACAGGGATGAACACTGAAGCTTTCTTT. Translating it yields CASSSPTGMNTEAFF.

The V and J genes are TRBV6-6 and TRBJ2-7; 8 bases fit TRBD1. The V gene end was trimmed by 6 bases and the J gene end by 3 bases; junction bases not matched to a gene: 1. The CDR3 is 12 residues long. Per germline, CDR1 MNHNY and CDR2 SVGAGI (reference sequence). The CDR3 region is CASSGTGYEQYF. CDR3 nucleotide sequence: TGTGCCAGCAGCGGGACAGGCTACGAGCAGTACTTC.